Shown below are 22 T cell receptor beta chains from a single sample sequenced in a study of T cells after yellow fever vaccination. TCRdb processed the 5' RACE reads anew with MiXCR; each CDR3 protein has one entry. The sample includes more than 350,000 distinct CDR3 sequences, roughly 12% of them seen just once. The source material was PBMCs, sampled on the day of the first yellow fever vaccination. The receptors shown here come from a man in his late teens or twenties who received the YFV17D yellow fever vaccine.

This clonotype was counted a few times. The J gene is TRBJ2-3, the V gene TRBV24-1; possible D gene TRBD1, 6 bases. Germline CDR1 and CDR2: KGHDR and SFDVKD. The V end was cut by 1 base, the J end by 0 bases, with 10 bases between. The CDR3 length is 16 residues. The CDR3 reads CATSDFNRDSTDTQYF. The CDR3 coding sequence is TGTGCCACCAGTGATTTCAACAGGGATAGCACAGATACGCAGTATTTT.

CDR3 coding DNA: TGTGCCTGGAACCAGGGGCAAACAGATACGCAGTATTTT. Amino acid sequence: CAWNQGQTDTQYF. The rearrangement uses TRBV30 and TRBJ2-3; weak D call: TRBD1 (6 bases). This CDR3 has 13 amino acids. Trimming stripped 4 bases from V and 3 bases from J, with 11 bases between. CDR1 and CDR2 (germline): GTSNPN, SVGIG (reference sequence).

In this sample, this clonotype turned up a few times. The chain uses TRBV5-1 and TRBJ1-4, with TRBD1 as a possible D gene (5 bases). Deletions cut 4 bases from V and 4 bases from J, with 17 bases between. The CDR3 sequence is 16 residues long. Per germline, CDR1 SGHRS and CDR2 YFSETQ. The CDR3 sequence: CASSTGPEGDNEKLFF. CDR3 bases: TGCGCCAGCAGCACAGGCCCGGAAGGGGATAATGAAAAACTGTTTTTT.

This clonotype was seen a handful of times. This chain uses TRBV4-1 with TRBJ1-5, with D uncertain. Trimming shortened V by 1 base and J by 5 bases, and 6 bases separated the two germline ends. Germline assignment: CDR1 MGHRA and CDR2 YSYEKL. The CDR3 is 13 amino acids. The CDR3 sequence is CASSQVGDQPQHF. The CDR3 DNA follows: TGCGCCAGCAGCCAAGTAGGAGATCAGCCCCAGCATTTT.

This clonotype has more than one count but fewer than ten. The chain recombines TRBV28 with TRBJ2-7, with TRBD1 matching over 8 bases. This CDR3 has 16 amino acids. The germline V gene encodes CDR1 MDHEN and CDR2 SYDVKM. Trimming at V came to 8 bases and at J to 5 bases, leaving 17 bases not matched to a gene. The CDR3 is CASLPADRALYDEQYV. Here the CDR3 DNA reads TGTGCCAGCCTCCCGGCGGACAGGGCCCTCTATGACGAGCAGTACGTC.

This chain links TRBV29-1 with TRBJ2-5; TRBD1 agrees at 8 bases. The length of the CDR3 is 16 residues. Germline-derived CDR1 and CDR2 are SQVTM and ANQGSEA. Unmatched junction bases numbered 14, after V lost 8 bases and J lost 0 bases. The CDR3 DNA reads TGCAGCTTTACAATGGGGGCAGGGGGCTACCAAGAGACCCAGTACTTC. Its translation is CSFTMGAGGYQETQYF.

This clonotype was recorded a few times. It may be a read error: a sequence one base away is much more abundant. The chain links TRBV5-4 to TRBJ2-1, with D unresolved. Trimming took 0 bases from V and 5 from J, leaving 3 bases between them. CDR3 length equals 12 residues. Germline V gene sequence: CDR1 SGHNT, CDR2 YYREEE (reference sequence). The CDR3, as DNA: TGTGCCAGCAGCTTGGTCAACAATGAGCAGTTCTTC. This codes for CASSLVNNEQFF.

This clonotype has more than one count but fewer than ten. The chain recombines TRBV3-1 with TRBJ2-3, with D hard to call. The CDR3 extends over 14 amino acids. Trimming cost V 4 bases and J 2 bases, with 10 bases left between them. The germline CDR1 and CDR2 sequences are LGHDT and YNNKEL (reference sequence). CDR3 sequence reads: CASSPTLITDTQYF. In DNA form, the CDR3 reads TGTGCCAGCAGCCCCACCCTTATCACAGATACGCAGTATTTT.

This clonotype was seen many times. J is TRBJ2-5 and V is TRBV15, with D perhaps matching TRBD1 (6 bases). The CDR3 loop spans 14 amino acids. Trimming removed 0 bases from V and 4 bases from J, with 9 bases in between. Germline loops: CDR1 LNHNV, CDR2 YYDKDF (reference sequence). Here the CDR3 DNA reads TGTGCCACCAGCAGAGATAGGGGGTCAGAGACCCAGTACTTC. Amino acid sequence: CATSRDRGSETQYF.

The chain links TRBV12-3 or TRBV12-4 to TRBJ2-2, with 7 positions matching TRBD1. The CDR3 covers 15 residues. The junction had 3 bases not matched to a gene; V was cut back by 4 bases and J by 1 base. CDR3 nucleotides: TGTGCCAGCAGTTCCAGGGGGATGAACACCGGGGAGCTGTTTTTT. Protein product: CASSSRGMNTGELFF.

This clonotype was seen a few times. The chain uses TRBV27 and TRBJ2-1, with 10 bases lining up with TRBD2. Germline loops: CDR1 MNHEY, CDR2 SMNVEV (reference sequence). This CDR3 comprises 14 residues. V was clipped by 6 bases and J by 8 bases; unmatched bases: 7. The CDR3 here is CASRGAGGGDEQFF. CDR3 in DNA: TGTGCCAGCAGGGGAGCGGGGGGGGGTGATGAGCAGTTCTTC.

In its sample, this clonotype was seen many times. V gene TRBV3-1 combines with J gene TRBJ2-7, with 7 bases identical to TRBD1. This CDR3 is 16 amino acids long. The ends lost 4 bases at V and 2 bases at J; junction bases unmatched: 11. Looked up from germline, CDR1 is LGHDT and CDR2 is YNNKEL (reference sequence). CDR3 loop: CASSPGGADATYEQYV. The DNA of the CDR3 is TGTGCCAGCAGCCCAGGGGGAGCGGACGCCACCTACGAGCAGTACGTC.

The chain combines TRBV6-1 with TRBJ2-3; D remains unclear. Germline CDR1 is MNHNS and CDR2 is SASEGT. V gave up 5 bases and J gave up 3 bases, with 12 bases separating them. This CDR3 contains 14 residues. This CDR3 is CASSRGFSTDTQYF. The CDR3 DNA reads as TGTGCCAGCAGTCGTGGGTTCTCAACAGATACGCAGTATTTT.

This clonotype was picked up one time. The DNA for the CDR3 is TGTGCCAGCAGCTCCATCGGTAACTACGACAGGGGGTCCGGGGCCAACGTCCTGACTTTC. Translated: CASSSIGNYDRGSGANVLTF. The rearrangement uses TRBV9 and TRBJ2-6; 9 bases match TRBD1. The CDR3 consists of 20 residues. Trimming cost V 4 bases and J 4 bases; bases outside gene matches: 18. Germline V lookup: CDR1 SGDLS, CDR2 YYNGEE. The complete variable domain, with remaining parts taken from reference TRBV9 and TRBJ2-6, reads DSGVTQTPKHLITATGQRVTLRCSPRSGDLSVYWYQQSLDQGLQFLIQYYNGEERAKGNILERFSAQQFPDLHSELNLSSLELGDSALYFCASSSIGNYDRGSGANVLTFGAGSRLTVL.

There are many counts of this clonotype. The CDR3 DNA reads TGTGCCAGCAGCCCACAGGGGTGGGAGACCCAGTACTTC. It yields the protein CASSPQGWETQYF. The chain recombines TRBV7-2 with TRBJ2-5, with 7 bases lining up with TRBD1. With 5 bases clipped from V and 5 bases from J, the junction kept 5 bases outside the gene matches. Germline V gene lookup returns CDR1 SGHTA and CDR2 FQGNSA. The CDR3 sequence is 13 residues long.

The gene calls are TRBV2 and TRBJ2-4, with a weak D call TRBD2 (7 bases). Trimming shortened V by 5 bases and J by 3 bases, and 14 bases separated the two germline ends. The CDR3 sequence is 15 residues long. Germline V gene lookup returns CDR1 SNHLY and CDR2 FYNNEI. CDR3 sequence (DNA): TGTGCCAGCAGTATAGTAGGGGGGGGCAAAAACATTCAGTACTTC. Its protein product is CASSIVGGGKNIQYF. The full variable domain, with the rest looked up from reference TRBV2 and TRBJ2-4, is EPEVTQTPSHQVTQMGQEVILRCVPISNHLYFYWYRQILGQKVEFLVSFYNNEISEKSEIFDDQFSVERPDGSNFTLKIRSTKLEDSAMYFCASSIVGGGKNIQYFGAGTRLSVL.

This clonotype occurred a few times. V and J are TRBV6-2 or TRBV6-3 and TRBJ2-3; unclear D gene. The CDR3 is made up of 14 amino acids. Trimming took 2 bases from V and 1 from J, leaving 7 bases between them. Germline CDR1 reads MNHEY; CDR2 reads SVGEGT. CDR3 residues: CASSYLARTDTQYF. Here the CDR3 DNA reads TGTGCCAGCAGTTACCTCGCGCGCACAGATACGCAGTATTTT.

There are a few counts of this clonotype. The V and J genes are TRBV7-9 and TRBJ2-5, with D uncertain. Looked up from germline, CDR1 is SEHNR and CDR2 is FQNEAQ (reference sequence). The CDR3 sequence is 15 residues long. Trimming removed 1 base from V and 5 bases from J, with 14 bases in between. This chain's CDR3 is CASSLVGNPRETQYF. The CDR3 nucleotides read TGTGCCAGCAGCTTAGTGGGTAACCCGAGGGAGACCCAGTACTTC.

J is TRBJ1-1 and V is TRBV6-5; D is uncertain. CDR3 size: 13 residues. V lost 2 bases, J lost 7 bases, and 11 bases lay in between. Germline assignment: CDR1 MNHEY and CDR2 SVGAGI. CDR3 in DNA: TGTGCCAGCAGTTACGTGAATGGGTATGAAGCTTTCTTT. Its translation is CASSYVNGYEAFF.

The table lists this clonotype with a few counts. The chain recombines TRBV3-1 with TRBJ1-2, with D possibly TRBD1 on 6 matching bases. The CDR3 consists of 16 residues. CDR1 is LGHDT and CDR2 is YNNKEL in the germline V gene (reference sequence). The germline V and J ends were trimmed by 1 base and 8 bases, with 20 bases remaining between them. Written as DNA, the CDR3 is TGTGCCAGCAGCCAAGGGGTCGCAACAGGGCTAAAGGGCTACACCTTC. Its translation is CASSQGVATGLKGYTF.

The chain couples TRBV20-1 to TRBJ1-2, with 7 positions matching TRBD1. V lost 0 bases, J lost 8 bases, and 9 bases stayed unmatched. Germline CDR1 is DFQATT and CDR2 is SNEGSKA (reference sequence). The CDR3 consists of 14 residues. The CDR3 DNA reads TGCAGTGCTAGAGATTCTGAGACAGGGCGCGGCTACACCTTC. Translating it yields CSARDSETGRGYTF.

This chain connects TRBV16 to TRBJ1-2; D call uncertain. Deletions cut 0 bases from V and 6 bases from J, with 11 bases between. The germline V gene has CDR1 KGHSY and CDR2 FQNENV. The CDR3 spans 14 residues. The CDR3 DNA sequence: TGTGCCAGCAGCCAATCAAGGCAGGCCGATGGCTACACCTTC. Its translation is CASSQSRQADGYTF.